A single sample is the source of the 29 T cell receptor beta chains below, sequenced in a study of pediatric ulcerative colitis. TCRdb's copy holds only in-frame clones and misses some; the assay was immunoSEQ multiplex PCR. The data contain about 64,000 clones, about three quarters of them singletons. Sequenced: blood. The receptors originated from a boy younger than 18 with moderate ulcerative colitis.

The chain is built from TRBV29-1 and TRBJ2-1; 10 positions agree with TRBD2. V trimming: 5 bases; J trimming: 7 bases; junction bases outside the gene matches: 2. Looked up from germline, CDR1 is SQVTM and CDR2 is ANQGSEA. CDR3 length: 12 amino acids. The CDR3 DNA reads TGCAGCGTTAGCGGGAGGGTAAATGAGCAGTTCTTC. Translated, it gives CSVSGRVNEQFF.

The chain links TRBV2 to TRBJ1-3; D is unclear. V gave up 6 bases and J gave up 0 bases, with 12 bases separating them. Germline CDR1 SNHLY, CDR2 FYNNEI. The CDR3 is made up of 15 amino acids. The CDR3: CASSHFILSGNTIYF. The CDR3 DNA follows: TGTGCCAGCAGCCACTTCATCCTCTCTGGAAACACCATATATTTT.

This clone occurred a few times. The V call is TRBV10-2, the J call TRBJ2-7, with D maybe TRBD1 (6 bases). CDR1 and CDR2 (germline): WSHSY, SAAADI. This CDR3 is 13 amino acids long. V lost 4 bases and J lost 3, with 10 bases in between. The CDR3 loop is CASSAQGNYEQYF. The CDR3 DNA reads as TGCGCCAGCAGTGCACAGGGTAACTACGAGCAGTACTTC.

The chain uses TRBV10-2 and TRBJ1-5, with D possibly matching TRBD1 (6 bases). The CDR3 is 13 residues long. V was clipped by 11 bases and J by 4 bases, with 15 bases between them. The V gene's germline CDR1 is WSHSY and CDR2 SAAADI. CDR3: CAAGGALNQPQHF. The CDR3 coding sequence is TGCGCCGCTGGGGGGGCGTTGAATCAGCCCCAGCATTTT.

This rearrangement joins TRBV2 to TRBJ2-7; D call uncertain. CDR3 length: 12 residues. Germline CDR1 is SNHLY and CDR2 is FYNNEI. The V gene lost 7 bases and the J gene lost 0 bases, with 7 bases spanning the gap. The CDR3: CASIPGSYEQYF. The DNA of the CDR3 is TGTGCCAGCATTCCAGGCTCCTACGAGCAGTACTTC.

The chain is built from TRBV27 and TRBJ2-1, with a weak D call TRBD2 (6 bases). The CDR3 is 13 amino acids. V shed 0 bases and J shed 6 bases, with 6 bases lying between them. CDR1 MNHEY and CDR2 SMNVEV come from the germline V gene (reference sequence). This CDR3 reads CASSLSEGNEQFF. CDR3 DNA sequence: TGTGCCAGCAGTTTATCGGAGGGCAATGAGCAGTTCTTC.

This chain links TRBV4-1 with TRBJ1-2; D is unresolved. Germline V gene lookup returns CDR1 MGHRA and CDR2 YSYEKL. This CDR3 is built from 13 residues. V lost 1 base, J lost 7 bases, and 10 bases lay in between. DNA of the CDR3: TGCGCCAGCAGCCAAGTGATGACGGTTGGCTACACCTTC. Its translation is CASSQVMTVGYTF.

This clone was found a few times. J is TRBJ1-1 and V is TRBV19; D is unresolved. Germline CDR1 and CDR2: LNHDA and SQIVND (reference sequence). V was shortened by 5 bases and J by 5 bases, with 9 bases between the two germline ends. The CDR3 contains 12 residues. CDR3 bases: TGTGCCAGTAGTCTAGGTATAACTGAAGCTTTCTTT. Its protein product is CASSLGITEAFF.

The rearrangement links TRBV5-1 to TRBJ2-7, with a possible D match to TRBD2 (7 bases). This CDR3 is built from 15 residues. V shed 3 bases and J shed 3 bases, with 16 bases lying between them. The germline V gene encodes CDR1 SGHRS and CDR2 YFSETQ. The CDR3 here is CASSSGGTTGYEQYF. The CDR3 DNA reads as TGCGCCAGCAGCTCCGGGGGGACAACGGGCTACGAGCAGTACTTC.

This clone was counted a single time. The chain couples TRBV6-5 to TRBJ1-3; 10 bases are a match to TRBD1. Germline assignment: CDR1 MNHEY and CDR2 SVGAGI. J lost 0 bases, V lost 8 bases, and 1 base had no gene match. The CDR3 has 14 residues. This chain's CDR3 is CASWDRGSGNTIYF. DNA of the CDR3: TGTGCCAGCTGGGACAGGGGCTCTGGAAACACCATATATTTT.

This clone was recorded a few times. The gene calls are TRBV5-6 and TRBJ2-1, with 10 bases lining up with TRBD2. V lost 7 bases to trimming and J lost 2 bases; unmatched junction nucleotides: 9. The CDR3 loop spans 16 amino acids. Per the germline V gene, CDR1 is SGHDT and CDR2 is YYEEEE. In DNA form, the CDR3 reads TGTGCCAGCTTTCTAGCGGGAGATGCGACCTACAATGAGCAGTTCTTC. The encoded protein is CASFLAGDATYNEQFF.

V is TRBV20-1 and J is TRBJ2-5; D unclear. The CDR3 covers 10 residues. V gave up 6 bases and J gave up 4 bases, with 6 bases separating them. Germline CDR1 is DFQATT and CDR2 is SNEGSKA (reference sequence). CDR3 sequence reads: CSADRETQYF. DNA for the CDR3: TGCAGTGCCGATCGAGAGACCCAGTACTTC.

The chain links TRBV7-2 to TRBJ2-2; perhaps TRBD2 as D (5 bases). Germline V gene lookup returns CDR1 SGHTA and CDR2 FQGNSA. The CDR3 length is 18 residues. Trimming removed 5 bases at V and 5 bases at J, with 24 bases between. The CDR3 DNA sequence: TGTGCCAGCAGCCGAATACTAGGTGGGAGAGTTGGTACCGGGGAGCTGTTTTTT. Translating it yields CASSRILGGRVGTGELFF.

The chain couples TRBV18 to TRBJ2-3; D possibly uses TRBD1 or TRBD2 (5 bases each). V was pared by 3 bases and J by 7 bases, with 20 bases between. Looked up from germline, CDR1 is KGHSH and CDR2 is LQKENI. This CDR3 contains 16 residues. The CDR3 DNA reads TGTGCCAGCTCACCGGGAGTGGGGCCCTCCATATATACGCAGTATTTT. It yields the protein CASSPGVGPSIYTQYF.

On this clone itself: Sequence at one end of the junction differs from germline and may be a read error. The chain employs TRBV15 and TRBJ2-7; TRBD1 matches 10 bases. The CDR3 has 15 residues. Germline V gene data show CDR1 as LNHNV and CDR2 as YYDKDF (reference sequence). This CDR3 reads CTTSREGWDRGEQYF. The CDR3 DNA follows: TGTACCACCAGCAGAGAGGGTTGGGACAGGGGCGAGCAGTACTTC.

The rearrangement links TRBV11-2 to TRBJ2-1; D is uncertain. This CDR3 has 10 amino acids. Trimming shortened V by 8 bases and J by 15 bases, and 14 bases separated the two germline ends. Germline assignment: CDR1 SGHAT and CDR2 FQNNGV. The CDR3 DNA sequence: TGTGCCAGCTCGTTTAGGCGCGTGTTCTTC. This codes for CASSFRRVFF.

This chain links TRBV28 with TRBJ2-4; 8 nucleotides align to TRBD2. CDR1 MDHEN and CDR2 SYDVKM come from the germline V gene. The V and J ends lost 4 bases and 5 bases, in that order; junction bases with no gene match: 7. The CDR3 has 15 residues. The CDR3 region is CASSSAGGMENIQYF. In nucleotides, the CDR3 is TGTGCCAGCAGTTCCGCGGGGGGCATGGAAAACATTCAGTACTTC.

A few counts support this clone. The chain employs TRBV10-2 and TRBJ1-1; weak D call: TRBD1 (6 bases). Trimming took 10 bases from V and 4 from J, leaving 13 bases between them. Germline CDR1 and CDR2: WSHSY and SAAADI. The CDR3 consists of 12 residues. CDR3 protein: CATGGAVTEAFF. CDR3 sequence (DNA): TGCGCCACGGGGGGGGCTGTCACTGAAGCTTTCTTT.

The genes are TRBV2 and TRBJ1-5; D is unresolved. With 1 base removed from V and 5 bases from J, the gap between germline ends came to 9 bases. CDR3 length: 14 amino acids. In germline, CDR1 is SNHLY, CDR2 FYNNEI. This CDR3 reads CASSEVWGDQPQHF. CDR3 nucleotide sequence: TGTGCCAGCAGTGAAGTATGGGGAGATCAGCCCCAGCATTTT.

This clone was found once. The chain carries TRBV19 and TRBJ2-3, with 8 bases aligning to TRBD1. The CDR3 has 15 amino acids. V trimming: 10 bases; J trimming: 0 bases; junction bases outside the gene matches: 9. In germline, CDR1 is LNHDA, CDR2 SQIVND (reference sequence). CDR3 sequence: CATSGQATSTDTQYF. The CDR3 DNA is TGTGCCACCTCGGGACAGGCCACGAGCACAGATACGCAGTATTTT. Filled out from reference TRBV19 and TRBJ2-3, the complete variable domain reads DGGITQSPKYLFRKEGQNVTLSCEQNLNHDAMYWYRQDPGQGLRLIYYSQIVNDFQKGDIAEGYSVSREKKESFPLTVTSAQKNPTAFYLCATSGQATSTDTQYFGPGTRLTVL.

The chain links TRBV5-4 to TRBJ2-7; 7 positions agree with TRBD1. This CDR3 comprises 14 residues. The germline V gene has CDR1 SGHNT and CDR2 YYREEE (reference sequence). V lost 0 bases to trimming and J lost 2 bases; unmatched junction nucleotides: 2. The CDR3: CASSLVGQTYEQYF. For the CDR3, the DNA is TGTGCCAGCAGCTTGGTGGGACAGACCTACGAGCAGTACTTC.

This clone was seen only once. The J gene is TRBJ1-4, the V gene TRBV10-1, with D hard to call. The V gene's germline CDR1 is WNHNN and CDR2 SYGVQD (reference sequence). This CDR3 contains 13 residues. Trimming stripped 3 bases from V and 5 bases from J, with 7 bases between. The CDR3 DNA reads TGCGCCAGCAGTGAACGGCTGAATGAAAAACTGTTTTTT. Its translation: CASSERLNEKLFF.

This clone has a single count. The chain links TRBV5-6 to TRBJ2-2; TRBD2 agrees at 8 bases. With 2 bases clipped from V and 5 bases from J, the junction kept 5 bases outside the gene matches. Germline V CDR1 and CDR2: SGHDT, YYEEEE. CDR3 length: 15 amino acids. In nucleotides, the CDR3 is TGTGCCAGCAGCTTCTCTCTAGCGGGTACCGGGGAGCTGTTTTTT. This encodes CASSFSLAGTGELFF.

The chain combines TRBV6-5 with TRBJ1-4, with 8 nucleotides matching TRBD1. This CDR3 has 15 residues. The germline V gene encodes CDR1 MNHEY and CDR2 SVGAGI. V gave up 4 bases and J gave up 8 bases; unmatched junction bases: 9. The CDR3 reads CASSSADREGEKLFF. CDR3 DNA sequence: TGTGCCAGCAGTTCTGCGGACAGGGAGGGCGAAAAACTGTTTTTT.

This rearrangement joins TRBV30 to TRBJ1-1; weak D call: TRBD1 (5 bases). The CDR3 length is 12 residues. Trimming left V 0 bases short and J 11 bases short, with 13 bases between. From germline, CDR1 is GTSNPN and CDR2 SVGIG (reference sequence). The CDR3 coding sequence is TGTGCCTGGAGTGTTGGGACCTGGGAGGCTTTCTTT. It specifies CAWSVGTWEAFF.

The chain joins TRBV4-1 to TRBJ1-1; D ambiguous. The CDR3 covers 11 residues. Germline assignment: CDR1 MGHRA and CDR2 YSYEKL. Trimming took off 3 bases at V and 11 bases at J, with 10 bases between the two ends. The DNA of the CDR3 is TGCGCCAGCAGCCAGGGAAAGGATGCTTTCTTT. As protein: CASSQGKDAFF.

The CDR3 sequence is CASSPGSARNTEAFF. CDR3 nucleotides: TGTGCCAGTAGTCCCGGGTCGGCCCGGAACACTGAAGCTTTCTTT. This chain connects TRBV19 to TRBJ1-1; D gene ambiguous. This CDR3 is 15 amino acids long. Trimming stripped 5 bases from V and 1 base from J, with 14 bases between. The germline CDR1 and CDR2 sequences are LNHDA and SQIVND (reference sequence).

The chain is built from TRBV4-1 and TRBJ2-1; 8 bases align to TRBD1. Germline V lookup: CDR1 MGHRA, CDR2 YSYEKL. There are 16 residues in the CDR3. Trimming took 5 bases from V and 3 from J; bases not matched to a gene: 9. This chain's CDR3 is CASSARGQANYNEQFF. Here the CDR3 DNA reads TGCGCCAGCAGCGCCCGGGGACAGGCCAACTACAATGAGCAGTTCTTC.

The chain has TRBV7-2 and TRBJ1-2, with 7 bases aligning to TRBD1. The CDR3 is 13 amino acids. The germline V gene encodes CDR1 SGHTA and CDR2 FQGNSA. V shed 4 bases and J 6 bases; nucleotides not matched to a gene: 5. The CDR3 DNA is TGTGCCAGCAGCTCCGTGACAGGGAATGGCTACACCTTC. Its translation is CASSSVTGNGYTF.